The 7 T cell receptor beta chains listed next were all sequenced from one sample in a study of molecular identifiers for immune sequencing clone quantification. From the PCR reads, TCRdb called clonotypes with MiXCR, one entry per CDR3 protein. The sample shows 90,000 to 120,000 distinct CDR3 sequences, around 33% of them seen only once. Material: naive CD8+ T cells from blood, with Jurkat cell RNA spiked in. The subset here: FACS-sorted CD8+CD4-CCR7+CD45RA+ naive T cells. Receptor source: a human donor in good health. Some libraries in this study had Jurkat cell RNA spiked in.

The V gene is TRBV6-2 or TRBV6-3, the J gene TRBJ1-5, with 8 positions matching TRBD1. V was clipped by 9 bases and J by 7 bases; unmatched bases: 8. Germline V gene sequence: CDR1 MNHEY, CDR2 SVGEGT. The CDR3 is 13 residues long. CDR3 DNA: TGTGCCAGAAAGGACAGGGAAAACCAGCCCCAGCATTTT. This codes for CARKDRENQPQHF.

This clonotype was recorded many times. The chain uses TRBV7-2 and TRBJ2-1; weak D call: TRBD2 (6 bases). Trimming took off 9 bases at V and 4 bases at J, with 10 bases between the two ends. Germline V gene lookup returns CDR1 SGHTA and CDR2 FQGNSA. The CDR3 loop spans 12 amino acids. The CDR3 protein is CASSRGYNEQFF. In nucleotides, the CDR3 is TGTGCCAGTAGTCGGGGGTACAATGAGCAGTTCTTC.

Comments on this clonotype: Possible read error: a much larger clone is one base away. Given the absence of the conserved phenylalanine or tryptophan at the CDR3 end, a read error is likely. The chain links TRBV20-1 to TRBJ2-3; 7 bases align to TRBD2. The CDR3 runs to 14 residues. Germline V gene sequence: CDR1 DFQATT, CDR2 SNEGSKA (reference sequence). The CDR3 DNA follows: TGCAGCCCCAGAGCGGGGATTATCGCAGATACGCAGTATTTA. It encodes CSPRAGIIADTQYL.

The chain has TRBV28 and TRBJ1-5; D is uncertain. Trimming pared 3 bases from V and 7 bases from J, leaving 13 bases between. CDR1 and CDR2 from the germline V gene are MDHEN and SYDVKM. CDR3 length: 14 amino acids. The CDR3 bases are TGTGCCAGCAGTTTCGGACTCGGATGGCAGCCCCAGCATTTT. Protein: CASSFGLGWQPQHF.

This clonotype occurred a few times. The gene calls are TRBV5-1 and TRBJ2-1, with D perhaps TRBD1 (6 bases). The CDR3 contains 14 residues. Germline V gene data show CDR1 as SGHRS and CDR2 as YFSETQ. V lost 4 bases, J lost 2 bases, and 10 bases lay in between. CDR3 in amino acids: CASSPDSPYNEQFF. The CDR3 nucleotides read TGCGCCAGCAGCCCGGACAGCCCCTACAATGAGCAGTTCTTC.

The chain has TRBV6-2 or TRBV6-3 and TRBJ2-7; 9 nucleotides line up with TRBD2. Germline assignment: CDR1 MNHEY and CDR2 SVGEGT. The CDR3 length is 16 residues. The J segment lost 2 bases and the V segment lost 8 bases, leaving 13 bases of the junction unmatched. DNA of the CDR3: TGTGCCAGCTGCGACGCCCGGCTAGCGGGACCCTACGAGCAGTACTTC. Translation: CASCDARLAGPYEQYF.

The gene calls are TRBV28 and TRBJ1-1; D is unclear. The ends were cut back, 6 bases at V and 2 bases at J, with 13 bases in the middle. This CDR3 spans 14 amino acids. Germline V gene sequence: CDR1 MDHEN, CDR2 SYDVKM. Written as DNA, the CDR3 is TGTGCCAGCAGCCCGGGAGTTGTTAACACTGAAGCTTTCTTT. Its protein is CASSPGVVNTEAFF. Variable domain in full (rest from reference TRBV28 and TRBJ1-1): DVKVTQSSRYLVKRTGEKVFLECVQDMDHENMFWYRQDPGLGLRLIYFSYDVKMKEKGDIPEGYSVSREKKERFSLILESASTNQTSMYLCASSPGVVNTEAFFGQGTRLTVV.